The 14 T cell receptor beta chains presented below share a single source sample, sequenced in a study of T-cell reconstitution after alpha-beta-depleted transplantation in children. Using unique molecular identifiers, the investigators prepared the TCRbeta library. TCRdb passed the PCR reads through MiXCR, listing each CDR3 protein once. Here the sample spans about 360,000 distinct CDR3 sequences, 13% being singletons. Sequenced here: PBMCs, sampled from the stem cell graft. These receptor sequences come from a human donor who donated a stem cell graft to a child with Fanconi anemia.

In its sample, this clonotype was seen a few times. The chain recombines TRBV20-1 with TRBJ1-2; the D is unclear. Per germline, CDR1 DFQATT and CDR2 SNEGSKA (reference sequence). The CDR3 is 12 amino acids. Trimming shortened V by 1 base and J by 8 bases, and 11 bases separated the two germline ends. The CDR3 loop is CSARAGGYGYTF. CDR3 DNA sequence: TGCAGTGCTAGAGCAGGAGGGTACGGCTACACCTTC.

As concerns this clonotype: One base away lies a much larger clone, so this may be a sequencing read error. V and J are TRBV5-1 and TRBJ1-3; D is undetermined. Looked up from germline, CDR1 is SGHRS and CDR2 is YFSETQ. The CDR3 is made up of 14 amino acids. The V and J ends lost 0 bases and 0 bases respectively, with 4 bases between them. The CDR3 sequence: CASSLDPSGNTIYF. The CDR3 DNA follows: TGCGCCAGCAGCTTGGACCCCTCTGGAAACACCATATATTTT.

This clonotype has at least ten counts. V is TRBV7-6 and J is TRBJ2-2, with 7 bases fitting TRBD2. The CDR3 totals 15 residues. Per germline, CDR1 SGHVS and CDR2 FNYEAQ. V gave up 1 base and J gave up 5 bases; unmatched junction bases: 4. The CDR3 loop is CASSLVVGGTGELFF. The DNA of the CDR3 is TGTGCCAGCAGCTTAGTGGTCGGGGGGACCGGGGAGCTGTTTTTT.

J is TRBJ2-1 and V is TRBV6-5; TRBD2 agrees at 9 bases. The V gene's germline CDR1 is MNHEY and CDR2 SVGAGI. The CDR3 covers 17 residues. V was pared by 5 bases and J by 8 bases, with 16 bases of the junction left unmatched. DNA for the CDR3: TGTGCCAGCAGTACTAGAGCGGGGGGCCGCACCGGCGATGAGCAGTTCTTC. This sequence encodes CASSTRAGGRTGDEQFF.

This clonotype was detected many times. This chain links TRBV3-1 with TRBJ2-2; D call uncertain. CDR1 LGHDT and CDR2 YNNKEL come from the germline V gene (reference sequence). The length of the CDR3 is 14 residues. Trimming removed 0 bases at V and 7 bases at J, with 9 bases between. The CDR3 loop is CASSQEPTVGELFF. The DNA for the CDR3 is TGTGCCAGCAGCCAAGAACCTACGGTCGGGGAGCTGTTTTTT.

This clonotype showed up many times. The V gene is TRBV15, the J gene TRBJ2-2; 8 nucleotides match TRBD2. The CDR3 spans 17 residues. J lost 6 bases, V lost 2 bases, and 11 bases had no gene match. Germline-derived CDR1 and CDR2 are LNHNV and YYDKDF (reference sequence). CDR3 DNA: TGTGCCACCAGCAGACCCCGCGGGGGGATCGGGGCCGGGGAGCTGTTTTTT. It specifies CATSRPRGGIGAGELFF.

This clonotype occurred a few times. This chain joins TRBV7-8 and TRBJ2-7; possibly TRBD1 or TRBD2 for D (6 bases each). The CDR3 runs 13 residues. V was pared by 8 bases and J by 3 bases, with 14 bases between. From germline, CDR1 is SGHVS and CDR2 FQNEAQ. The CDR3 DNA sequence: TGTGCCAGCGCTCGGGGGACAAACTACGAGCAGTACTTC. Amino acids: CASARGTNYEQYF.

This clonotype was counted between two and nine times. This chain uses TRBV20-1 with TRBJ2-2; D is possibly TRBD2 (5 bases). The CDR3 runs to 13 residues. Germline lookup yields CDR1 DFQATT and CDR2 SNEGSKA (reference sequence). Trimming left V 6 bases short and J 0 bases short, with 8 bases between. The CDR3 DNA reads as TGCAGTGCCCCGAGGGCGAACACCGGGGAGCTGTTTTTT. It is translated as CSAPRANTGELFF.

The CDR3 nucleotides are TGTGCCAGCAGCCAAGGCTCGGAGGGAAACACCATATATTTT. As protein: CASSQGSEGNTIYF. The genes are TRBV12-3 or TRBV12-4 and TRBJ1-3; no firm D call. Deletions cut 6 bases from V and 4 bases from J, with 13 bases between. CDR3 size: 14 residues.

The sample holds many counts of this clonotype. CDR3 sequence: CASSLTRGMYNEQFF. DNA for the CDR3: TGTGCCAGCAGCTTAACGAGGGGCATGTACAATGAGCAGTTCTTC. The rearrangement uses TRBV7-3 and TRBJ2-1, with D perhaps given as TRBD1 or TRBD2 (5 bases each). Germline V gene data show CDR1 as SGHTA and CDR2 as FQGTGA. This CDR3 region has 15 residues. With 0 bases removed from V and 4 bases from J, the gap between germline ends came to 10 bases.

This clonotype was seen many times. The chain combines TRBV6-1 with TRBJ1-6; D is perhaps TRBD1 (5 bases). Trimming pared 5 bases from V and 8 bases from J, leaving 10 bases between. The CDR3 has 13 residues. The V gene's germline CDR1 is MNHNS and CDR2 SASEGT. The CDR3: CASSPTRDSPLHF. For the CDR3, the DNA is TGTGCCAGCAGTCCGACCAGGGATTCACCCCTCCACTTT.

In its sample, this clonotype was seen a few times. The V gene is TRBV5-6, the J gene TRBJ1-4, with D tentatively TRBD1 (5 bases). From germline, CDR1 is SGHDT and CDR2 YYEEEE. CDR3 length equals 12 residues. V lost 7 bases and J 5 bases, leaving 9 bases between the germline ends. The CDR3 here is CASGNRNEKLFF. The CDR3 DNA reads TGTGCCAGCGGCAACAGGAATGAAAAACTGTTTTTT.

The table lists this clonotype with a few counts. The rearrangement links TRBV18 to TRBJ2-5; D is uncertain. The CDR3 length is 14 residues. The germline CDR1 and CDR2 sequences are KGHSH and LQKENI. Trimming stripped 11 bases from V and 1 base from J, with 17 bases between. CDR3 coding DNA: TGTGCCGCCCAAGGCGTCTCGTTCCAAGAGACCCAGTACTTC. The encoded protein is CAAQGVSFQETQYF.

The V call is TRBV5-1, the J call TRBJ1-1, with D unresolved. The V gene lost 0 bases and the J gene lost 6 bases, with 12 bases spanning the gap. This CDR3 comprises 14 residues. The germline V gene has CDR1 SGHRS and CDR2 YFSETQ. The CDR3 spells CASSLGGPRAEAFF. CDR3 nucleotide sequence: TGCGCCAGCAGCTTGGGCGGACCGCGAGCTGAAGCTTTCTTT.